This TCR beta chain was obtained from a study of blood T cell repertoires in COVID-19. About the research overall: PBMCs, B-cell-depleted T cells, or T cells provided the cDNA or gDNA that made up the material.

V shed 0 bases and J shed 4 bases, with 5 bases lying between them. The germline gives CDR1 ENHRY, CDR2 SYGVKD. CDR3 size: 13 residues. Assay: immunoSEQ multiplex PCR; the TCRdb copy retains only in-frame clones and omits some. This sample has 75,000 to 85,000 clones, with roughly 90% found just once. The sequence was obtained from a human donor in a cohort sampled during active COVID-19. V and J are TRBV10-3 and TRBJ2-3; D is unresolved. The source material was peripheral blood. The CDR3 is CAISESGADTQYF. CDR3 coding DNA: TGTGCCATCAGTGAGTCGGGCGCAGATACGCAGTATTTT.